The T cell receptor (beta chain) described here comes from a study of blood T cell repertoires in COVID-19. About the research overall: The cDNA or gDNA used as material had been derived from T cells, B-cell-depleted T cells, or PBMCs.

This CDR3 comprises 13 residues. Germline-derived CDR1 and CDR2 are SGHTA and FQGTGA. V was clipped by 3 bases and J by 1 base, with 6 bases between them. Authors' processing steps: Reference gene primer amplification yielded estimated nucleated cell counts. Some clones are missing from TCRdb's copy, which holds only in-frame ones; the method was immunoSEQ multiplex PCR. V and J calls and clone size come straight from that table; D and trimming were deduced from the DNA. The sample lists under 300,000 clones, roughly nine tenths occurring once. Recovered status applied to Cohort 3 donors who had two consecutive negative PCRs. It also applied to those with clearance or with symptom resolution.

The sequencing sample was made of PBMCs or T cells enriched from blood (not recorded which). The TCR was taken from a woman between 18 and 29 years old who had recovered from COVID-19. This chain uses TRBV7-3 with TRBJ1-1; no reliable D call. The CDR3, as DNA: TGTGCCAGCAGCTTTTCAGAGAACACTGAAGCTTTCTTT. Protein sequence: CASSFSENTEAFF.